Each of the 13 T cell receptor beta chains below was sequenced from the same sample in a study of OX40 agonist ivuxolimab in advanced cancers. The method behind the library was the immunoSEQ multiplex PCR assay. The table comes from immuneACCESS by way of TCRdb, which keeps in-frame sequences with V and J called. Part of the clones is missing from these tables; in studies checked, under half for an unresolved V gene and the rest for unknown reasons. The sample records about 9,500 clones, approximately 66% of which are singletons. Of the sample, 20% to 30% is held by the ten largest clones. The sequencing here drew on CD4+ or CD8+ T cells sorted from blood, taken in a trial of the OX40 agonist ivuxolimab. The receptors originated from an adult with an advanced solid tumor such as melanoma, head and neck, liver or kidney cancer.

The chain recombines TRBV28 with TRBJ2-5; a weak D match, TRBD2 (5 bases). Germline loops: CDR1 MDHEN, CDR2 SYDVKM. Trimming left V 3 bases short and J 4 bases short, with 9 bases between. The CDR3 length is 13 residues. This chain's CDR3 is CASSFLAGETQYF. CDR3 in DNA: TGTGCCAGCAGTTTCCTAGCTGGAGAGACCCAGTACTTC.

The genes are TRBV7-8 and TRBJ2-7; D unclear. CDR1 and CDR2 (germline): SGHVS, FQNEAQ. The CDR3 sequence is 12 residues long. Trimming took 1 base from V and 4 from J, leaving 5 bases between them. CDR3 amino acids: CASSLVVYEQYF. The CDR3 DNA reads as TGTGCCAGCAGCTTAGTGGTGTACGAGCAGTACTTC.

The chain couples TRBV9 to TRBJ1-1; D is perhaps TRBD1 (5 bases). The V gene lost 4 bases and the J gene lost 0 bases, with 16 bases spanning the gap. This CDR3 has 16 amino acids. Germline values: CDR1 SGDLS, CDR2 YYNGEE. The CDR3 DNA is TGTGCCAGCAGCCCCACCCAAGGGACCATGAACACTGAAGCTTTCTTT. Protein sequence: CASSPTQGTMNTEAFF. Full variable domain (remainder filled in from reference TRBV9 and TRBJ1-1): DSGVTQTPKHLITATGQRVTLRCSPRSGDLSVYWYQQSLDQGLQFLIQYYNGEERAKGNILERFSAQQFPDLHSELNLSSLELGDSALYFCASSPTQGTMNTEAFFGQGTRLTVV.

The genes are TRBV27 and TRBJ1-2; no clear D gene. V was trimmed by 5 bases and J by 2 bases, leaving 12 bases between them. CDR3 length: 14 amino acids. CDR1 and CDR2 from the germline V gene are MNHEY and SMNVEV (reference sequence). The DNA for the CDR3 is TGTGCCAGCAGTGAACTTAGGGAGAACTATGGCTACACCTTC. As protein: CASSELRENYGYTF.

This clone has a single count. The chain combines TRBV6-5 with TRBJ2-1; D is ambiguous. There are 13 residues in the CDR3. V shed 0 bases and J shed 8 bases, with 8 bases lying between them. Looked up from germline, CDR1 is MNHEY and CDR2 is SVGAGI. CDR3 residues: CASSYSARHEQFF. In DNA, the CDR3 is TGTGCCAGCAGTTACTCGGCTAGGCATGAGCAGTTCTTC.

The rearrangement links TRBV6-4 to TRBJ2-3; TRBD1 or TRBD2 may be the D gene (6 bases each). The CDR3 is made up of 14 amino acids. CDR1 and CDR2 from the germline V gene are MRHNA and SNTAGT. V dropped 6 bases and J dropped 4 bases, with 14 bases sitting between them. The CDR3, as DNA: TGTGCCAGCAGCGGGGGCCGAGAGGCAGATACGCAGTATTTT. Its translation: CASSGGREADTQYF.

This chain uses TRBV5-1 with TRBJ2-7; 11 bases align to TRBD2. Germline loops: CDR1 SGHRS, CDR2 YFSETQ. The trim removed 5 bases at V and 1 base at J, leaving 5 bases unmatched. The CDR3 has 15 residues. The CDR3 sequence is CASSWTSGFSYEQYF. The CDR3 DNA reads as TGCGCCAGCAGTTGGACTAGCGGGTTTTCCTACGAGCAGTACTTC.

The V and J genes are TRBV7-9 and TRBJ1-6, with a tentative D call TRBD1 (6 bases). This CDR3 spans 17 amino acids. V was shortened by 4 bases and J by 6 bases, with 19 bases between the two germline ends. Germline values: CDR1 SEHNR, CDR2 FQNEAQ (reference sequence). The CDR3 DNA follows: TGTGCCAGCAGCTCAACCCTAGGGGGACTGCTTAATTCACCCCTCCACTTT. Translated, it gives CASSSTLGGLLNSPLHF. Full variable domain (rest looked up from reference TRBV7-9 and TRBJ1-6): DTGVSQNPRHKITKRGQNVTFRCDPISEHNRLYWYRQTLGQGPEFLTYFQNEAQLEKSRLLSDRFSAERPKGSFSTLEIQRTEQGDSAMYLCASSSTLGGLLNSPLHFGNGTRLTVT.

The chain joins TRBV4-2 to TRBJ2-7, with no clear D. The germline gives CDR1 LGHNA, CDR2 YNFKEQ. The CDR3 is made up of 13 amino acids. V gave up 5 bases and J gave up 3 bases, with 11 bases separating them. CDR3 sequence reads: CASSAGPSYEQYF. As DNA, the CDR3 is TGTGCCAGCAGCGCAGGACCGAGCTACGAGCAGTACTTC.

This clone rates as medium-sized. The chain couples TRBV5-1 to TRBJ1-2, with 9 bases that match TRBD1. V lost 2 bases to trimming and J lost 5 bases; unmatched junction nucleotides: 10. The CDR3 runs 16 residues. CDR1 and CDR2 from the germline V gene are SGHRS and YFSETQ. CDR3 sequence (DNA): TGCGCCAGCAGCTTCCGGGGTGCCGGGACAGGGTATGGCTACACCTTC. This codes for CASSFRGAGTGYGYTF.

The CDR3: CASSYGLAGGGETQYF. The DNA of the CDR3 is TGTGCCAGCAGTTACGGTCTAGCGGGGGGTGGAGAGACCCAGTACTTC. V usage is TRBV6-5 and J usage is TRBJ2-5; TRBD2 matches 11 bases. Germline loops: CDR1 MNHEY, CDR2 SVGAGI. CDR3 size: 16 residues. V shed 2 bases, J shed 4 bases, and the junction held 6 bases outside the gene matches.

The CDR3 nucleotides are TGTGCCAGCGGGGACAACCACTACGAGCAGTACTTC. This translates into CASGDNHYEQYF. The chain recombines TRBV7-6 with TRBJ2-7, with a weak D call TRBD1 (6 bases). The CDR3 consists of 12 residues. Trimming cost V 8 bases and J 3 bases, with 11 bases left between them. In germline, CDR1 is SGHVS, CDR2 FNYEAQ.

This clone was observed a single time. This chain's CDR3 is CASSWGGDTEAFF. CDR3 bases: TGTGCCAGCAGCTGGGGGGGTGACACTGAAGCTTTCTTT. This rearrangement joins TRBV5-8 to TRBJ1-1; possible D gene TRBD1, 5 bases. Trimming took off 3 bases at V and 3 bases at J, with 9 bases between the two ends. The CDR3 loop spans 13 amino acids. Per the germline V gene, CDR1 is SGHTS and CDR2 is YDEGEE.